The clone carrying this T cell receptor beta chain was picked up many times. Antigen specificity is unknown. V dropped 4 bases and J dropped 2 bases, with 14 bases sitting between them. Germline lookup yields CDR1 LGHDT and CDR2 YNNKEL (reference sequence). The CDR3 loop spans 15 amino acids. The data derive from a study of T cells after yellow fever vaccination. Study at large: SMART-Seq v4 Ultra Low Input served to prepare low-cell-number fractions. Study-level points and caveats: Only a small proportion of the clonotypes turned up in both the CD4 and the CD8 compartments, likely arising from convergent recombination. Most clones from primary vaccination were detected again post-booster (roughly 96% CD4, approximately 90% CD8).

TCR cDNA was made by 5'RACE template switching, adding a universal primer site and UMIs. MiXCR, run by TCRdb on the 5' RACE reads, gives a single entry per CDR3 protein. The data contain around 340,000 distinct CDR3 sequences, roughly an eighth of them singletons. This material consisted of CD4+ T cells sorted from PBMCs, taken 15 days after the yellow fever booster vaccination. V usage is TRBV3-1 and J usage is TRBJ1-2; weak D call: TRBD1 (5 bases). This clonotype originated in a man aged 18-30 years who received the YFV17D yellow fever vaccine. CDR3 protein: CASSPRGGANYGYTF. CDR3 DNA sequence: TGTGCCAGCAGCCCCCGTGGAGGGGCCAACTATGGCTACACCTTC.